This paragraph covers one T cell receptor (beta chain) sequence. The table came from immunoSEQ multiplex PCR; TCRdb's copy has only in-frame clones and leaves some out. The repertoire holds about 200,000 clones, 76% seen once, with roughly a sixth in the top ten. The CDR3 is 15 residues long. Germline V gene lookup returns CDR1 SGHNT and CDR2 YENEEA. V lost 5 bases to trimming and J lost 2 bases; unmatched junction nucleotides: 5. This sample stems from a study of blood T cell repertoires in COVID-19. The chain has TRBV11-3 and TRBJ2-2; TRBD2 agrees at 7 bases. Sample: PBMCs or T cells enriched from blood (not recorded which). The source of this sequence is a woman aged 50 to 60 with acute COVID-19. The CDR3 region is CASSPGGSNTGELFF. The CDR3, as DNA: TGTGCCAGCAGCCCCGGGGGGAGCAACACCGGGGAGCTGTTTTTT.